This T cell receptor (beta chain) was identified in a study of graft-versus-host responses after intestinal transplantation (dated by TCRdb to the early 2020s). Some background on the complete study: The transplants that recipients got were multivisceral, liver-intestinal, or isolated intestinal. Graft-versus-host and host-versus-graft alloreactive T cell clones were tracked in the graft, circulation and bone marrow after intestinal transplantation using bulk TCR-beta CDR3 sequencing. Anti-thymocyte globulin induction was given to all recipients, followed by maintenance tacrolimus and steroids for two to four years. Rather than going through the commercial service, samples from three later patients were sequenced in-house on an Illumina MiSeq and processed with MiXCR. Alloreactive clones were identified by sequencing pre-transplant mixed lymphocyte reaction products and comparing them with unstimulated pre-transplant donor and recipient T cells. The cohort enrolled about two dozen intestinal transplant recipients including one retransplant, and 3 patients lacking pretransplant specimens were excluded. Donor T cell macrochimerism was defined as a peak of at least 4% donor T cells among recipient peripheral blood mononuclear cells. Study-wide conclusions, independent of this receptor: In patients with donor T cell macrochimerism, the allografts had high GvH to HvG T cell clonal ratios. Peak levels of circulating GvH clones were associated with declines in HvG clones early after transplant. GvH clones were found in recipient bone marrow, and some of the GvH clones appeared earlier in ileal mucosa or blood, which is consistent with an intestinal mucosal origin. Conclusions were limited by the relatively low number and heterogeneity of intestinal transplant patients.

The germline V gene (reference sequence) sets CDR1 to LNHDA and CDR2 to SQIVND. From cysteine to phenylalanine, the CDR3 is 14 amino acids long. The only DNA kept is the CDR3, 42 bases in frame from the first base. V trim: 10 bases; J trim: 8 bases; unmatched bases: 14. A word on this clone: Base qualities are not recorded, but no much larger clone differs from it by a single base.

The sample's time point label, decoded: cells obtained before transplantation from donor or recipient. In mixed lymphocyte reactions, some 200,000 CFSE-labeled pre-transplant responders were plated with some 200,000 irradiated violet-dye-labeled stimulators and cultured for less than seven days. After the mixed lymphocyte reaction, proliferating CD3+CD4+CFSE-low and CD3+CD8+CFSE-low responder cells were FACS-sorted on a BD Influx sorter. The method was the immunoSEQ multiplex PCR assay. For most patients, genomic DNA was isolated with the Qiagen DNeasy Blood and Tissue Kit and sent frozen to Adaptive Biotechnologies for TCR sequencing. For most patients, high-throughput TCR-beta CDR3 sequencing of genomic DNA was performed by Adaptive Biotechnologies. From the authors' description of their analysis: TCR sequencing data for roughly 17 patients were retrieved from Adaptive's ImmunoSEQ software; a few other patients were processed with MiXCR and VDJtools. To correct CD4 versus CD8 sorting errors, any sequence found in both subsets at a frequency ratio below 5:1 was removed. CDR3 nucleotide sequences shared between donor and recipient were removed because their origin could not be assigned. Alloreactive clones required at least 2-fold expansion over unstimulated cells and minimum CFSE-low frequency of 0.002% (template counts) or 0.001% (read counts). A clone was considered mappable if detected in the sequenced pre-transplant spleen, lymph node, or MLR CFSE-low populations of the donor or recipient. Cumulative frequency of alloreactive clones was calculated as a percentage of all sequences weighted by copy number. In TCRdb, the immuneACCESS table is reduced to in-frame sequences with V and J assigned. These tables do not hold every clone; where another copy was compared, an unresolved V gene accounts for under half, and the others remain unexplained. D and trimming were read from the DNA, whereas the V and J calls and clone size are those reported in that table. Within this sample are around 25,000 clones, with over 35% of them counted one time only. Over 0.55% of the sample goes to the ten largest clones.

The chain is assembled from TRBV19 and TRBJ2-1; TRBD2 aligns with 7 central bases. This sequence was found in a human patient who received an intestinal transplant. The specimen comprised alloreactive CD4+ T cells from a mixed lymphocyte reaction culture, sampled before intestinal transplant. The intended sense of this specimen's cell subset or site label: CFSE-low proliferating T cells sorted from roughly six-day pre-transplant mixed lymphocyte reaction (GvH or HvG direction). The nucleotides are TGTGCCACCAAAGCCCGGGGGGTGGGCGATGAGCAGTTCTTC. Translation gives CATKARGVGDEQFF. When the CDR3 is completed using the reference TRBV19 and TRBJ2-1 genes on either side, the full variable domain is DGGITQSPKYLFRKEGQNVTLSCEQNLNHDAMYWYRQDPGQGLRLIYYSQIVNDFQKGDIAEGYSVSREKKESFPLTVTSAQKNPTAFYLCATKARGVGDEQFFGPGTRLTVL.